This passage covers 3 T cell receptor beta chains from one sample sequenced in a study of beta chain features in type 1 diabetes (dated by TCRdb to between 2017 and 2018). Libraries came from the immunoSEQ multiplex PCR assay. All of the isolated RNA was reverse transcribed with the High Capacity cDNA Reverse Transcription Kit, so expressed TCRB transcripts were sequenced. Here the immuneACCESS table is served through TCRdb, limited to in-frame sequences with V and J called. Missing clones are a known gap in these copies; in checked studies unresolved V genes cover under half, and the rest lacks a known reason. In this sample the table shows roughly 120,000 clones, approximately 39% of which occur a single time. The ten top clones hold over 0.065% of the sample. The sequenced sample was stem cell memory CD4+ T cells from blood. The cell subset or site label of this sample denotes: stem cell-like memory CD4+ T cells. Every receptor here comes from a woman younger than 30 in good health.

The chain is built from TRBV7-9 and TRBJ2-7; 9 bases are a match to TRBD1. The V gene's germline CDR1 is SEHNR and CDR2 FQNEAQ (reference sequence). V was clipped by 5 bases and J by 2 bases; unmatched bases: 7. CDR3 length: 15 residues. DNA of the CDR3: TGTGCCAGCAGCGATGGGGACAGGGCTCCCTACGAGCAGTACTTC. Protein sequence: CASSDGDRAPYEQYF.

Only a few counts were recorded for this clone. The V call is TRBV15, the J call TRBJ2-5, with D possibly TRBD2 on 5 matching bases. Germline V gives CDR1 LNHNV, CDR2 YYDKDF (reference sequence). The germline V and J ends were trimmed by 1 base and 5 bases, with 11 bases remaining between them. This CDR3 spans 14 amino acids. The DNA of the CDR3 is TGTGCCACCAGCAGAGTTGGGAGTGTGGAGACCCAGTACTTC. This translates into CATSRVGSVETQYF. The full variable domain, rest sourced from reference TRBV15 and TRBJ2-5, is DAMVIQNPRYQVTQFGKPVTLSCSQTLNHNVMYWYQQKSSQAPKLLFHYYDKDFNNEADTPDNFQSRRPNTSFCFLDIRSPGLGDTAMYLCATSRVGSVETQYFGPGTRLLVL.

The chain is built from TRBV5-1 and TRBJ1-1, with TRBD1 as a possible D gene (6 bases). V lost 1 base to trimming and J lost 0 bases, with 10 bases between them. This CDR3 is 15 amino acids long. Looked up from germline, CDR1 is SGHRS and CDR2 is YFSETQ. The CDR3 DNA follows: TGCGCCAGCAGCTTGTCTGCAGGGGTGAACACTGAAGCTTTCTTT. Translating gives CASSLSAGVNTEAFF.